This T cell receptor beta chain was recorded in a study of shared clonotypes between healthy human individuals. Whole-study findings and limits: Despite large depth, sorted-subset datasets appeared incompletely sequenced.

This CDR3 has 12 residues. V was cut by 1 base and J by 7 bases, with 8 bases left in between. Germline V lookup: CDR1 SGHDT, CDR2 YYEEEE. In regard to this clone: Its antigen is not known.

Healthy HIV-negative adults without recent acute infections or vaccinations served as donors. The donor cohort consisted entirely of Caucasian adults residing in Nashville, Tennessee. The input for sorted-subset replicate PCRs was approximately 190 ng DNA, about 30,000 T cell genomes. Sequenced by immunoSEQ multiplex PCR; TCRdb stores in-frame clones only, minus some. The data hold a few million clones, with about 92% observed a single time. Sequencing used naive CD4+ T cells from PBMCs. Subset indicated: CD45RA+ positively selected. V is TRBV5-6 and J is TRBJ1-1; D gene uncertain. This receptor was taken from a man aged 18 to 29 in good health. Some clones in this sample may be carry-over from other donors' samples. The CDR3 here is CASSLLTSEAFF. The CDR3 bases are TGTGCCAGCAGCTTGTTAACGAGTGAAGCTTTCTTT.